Below, 3 T cell receptor beta chains from the same sample are listed, as sequenced in a study of prognosis after radiotherapy for stage I lung cancer. Genomic DNA was subjected to two-round multiplex PCR for amplification of TCR beta CDR3. Initially, in first-round PCR, primers specific to each TRBV and TRBJ gene were used. TCRdb used MiXCR to reprocess the multiplex PCR reads, holding one entry per CDR3 protein. The sample lists about 14,000 distinct CDR3 sequences, around three fifths seen once, with roughly 26% in the top ten. Sequences were derived from PBMCs, sampled before or after stereotactic body radiation therapy (not recorded which). Every receptor here comes from a donor over 45 with non-small cell lung cancer.

This clonotype was seen ten or more times. The chain employs TRBV5-6 and TRBJ2-3; TRBD2 might be the D (6 bases). V lost 3 bases and J 5 bases, leaving 16 bases between the germline ends. Germline V CDR1 and CDR2: SGHDT, YYEEEE. The CDR3 has 15 amino acids. The CDR3 DNA follows: TGTGCCAGCAGCTACCGTACCGGGAGAGGAGATACGCAGTATTTT. Its translation: CASSYRTGRGDTQYF.

Concerning this clonotype itself: At one boundary the junction diverges from the germline segment, which might be a read error. V and J are TRBV11-2 and TRBJ2-1; 10 bases match TRBD2. The CDR3 spans 15 residues. The germline gives CDR1 SGHAT, CDR2 FQNNGV. CDR3 sequence reads: CASIFGTSAYNEHFF. The CDR3 nucleotides are TGTGCCAGCATCTTTGGGACTAGCGCTTACAATGAGCATTTCTTC.

Regarding this clonotype: A far larger clone is one nucleotide away, so this likely arose from a read error. This chain uses TRBV11-3 with TRBJ1-1; no clear D. Germline lookup yields CDR1 SGHNT and CDR2 YENEEA. Trimming pared 5 bases from V and 1 base from J, leaving 14 bases between. CDR3 length: 15 amino acids. The CDR3 reads CASSKSMSPNTEAFF. CDR3 sequence (DNA): TGTGCCAGCAGCAAGTCTATGTCGCCGAACACTGAAGCTTTCTTT.